The sequence of this T cell receptor (beta chain) was determined in a study of blood T cell repertoires in COVID-19. About the study: Samples came from the United States, Italy and Spain, spanning acute and convalescent COVID-19.

Germline trimming cut 6 bases from V and 7 bases from J; bases unmatched to any gene: 18. The CDR3 is 17 amino acids. Looked up from germline, CDR1 is SGHTA and CDR2 is FQGNSA. Libraries were prepared by immunoSEQ multiplex PCR; TCRdb keeps only in-frame clonotypes and omits some of them. The repertoire holds about 66,000 clones, just over 85% seen once, with about 7% in the top ten. The chain joins TRBV7-2 to TRBJ2-3, with TRBD2 matching over 8 bases. Sequenced sample: peripheral blood. This clonotype was sampled from a man between 50 and 59 years old with active COVID-19. The CDR3 bases are TGTGCCAGCAGTCGCCTCGGGGGGGCCAGTTTAGTAAATACGCAGTATTTT. Its protein is CASSRLGGASLVNTQYF.